Listed here are 27 T cell receptor beta chains from one sample, sequenced in a study of T cells in Graves' hyperthyroidism and ophthalmopathy. Using RNA transcripts as the source, TCR beta CDR3 regions were amplified. When the TCR CDR3 underwent first-round RT-PCR, the HTBI primer set was used. Via MiXCR, TCRdb re-called the multiplex PCR reads, giving one row per CDR3 protein. The repertoire includes roughly 520,000 distinct CDR3 sequences, roughly a quarter of them detected once, and about 11% sits in the top ten. The sequenced sample was blood. The receptors were gathered from a woman aged 25 to 39 with Graves' ophthalmopathy.

This clonotype appeared many times. This chain uses TRBV29-1 with TRBJ1-1, with a possible D match to TRBD1 (6 bases). This CDR3 is 15 amino acids long. The V and J ends lost 1 base and 1 base respectively, with 13 bases between them. Germline V gene lookup returns CDR1 SQVTM and CDR2 ANQGSEA. This CDR3 is CSVEAIGQTNTEAFF. CDR3 nucleotide sequence: TGCAGCGTTGAAGCGATAGGACAGACGAACACTGAAGCTTTCTTT.

V and J are TRBV6-1 and TRBJ2-4; D perhaps matches TRBD1 (5 bases). V shed 7 bases and J shed 1 base, with 11 bases lying between them. The germline CDR1 and CDR2 sequences are MNHNS and SASEGT. This CDR3 is built from 14 residues. As DNA, the CDR3 is TGTGCCAGCACGGTTTCAGGGGCCAAAAACATTCAGTACTTC. It translates to CASTVSGAKNIQYF.

As regards this clonotype: A much larger clone lies a single base off, so this may be a read error. The chain is built from TRBV9 and TRBJ2-7; either TRBD1 or TRBD2 may supply D (7 bases each). The CDR3 loop spans 14 amino acids. Looked up from germline, CDR1 is SGDLS and CDR2 is YYNGEE. The CDR3 region has the DNA TGTGCCAGCGGCGTCGGGGGGACAGCCTACGAGCAGTACTTC. Residues: CASGVGGTAYEQYF.

In this sample, this clonotype turned up a few times. The genes are TRBV28 and TRBJ2-6; weak D call: TRBD2 (7 bases). V gave up 5 bases and J gave up 0 bases, with 11 bases separating them. The CDR3 is 16 amino acids. In germline, CDR1 is MDHEN, CDR2 SYDVKM. The CDR3 is CASSSGTTSGANVLTF. The CDR3 DNA reads TGTGCCAGCAGTAGCGGGACAACCTCTGGGGCCAACGTCCTGACTTTC.

The V call is TRBV5-6, the J call TRBJ1-1, with a tentative D call TRBD1 (5 bases). V gave up 6 bases and J gave up 4 bases, with 16 bases separating them. Looked up from germline, CDR1 is SGHDT and CDR2 is YYEEEE. This CDR3 comprises 14 residues. The CDR3 sequence is CASNNLQGTTEAFF. In DNA form, the CDR3 reads TGTGCCAGCAACAACCTCCAGGGAACCACTGAAGCTTTCTTT.

The chain recombines TRBV6-1 with TRBJ1-2, with D maybe TRBD1 (6 bases). Per germline, CDR1 MNHNS and CDR2 SASEGT. The CDR3 is made up of 15 amino acids. The ends were cut back, 5 bases at V and 7 bases at J, with 20 bases in the middle. Here the CDR3 reads CASSTPTGKQRGYTF. CDR3 DNA: TGTGCCAGCAGTACGCCGACAGGTAAACAGCGTGGCTACACCTTC.

This clonotype was observed many times. J is TRBJ2-7 and V is TRBV20-1; D uncertain. This CDR3 has 12 residues. Trimming shortened V by 3 bases and J by 4 bases, and 10 bases separated the two germline ends. Germline V gives CDR1 DFQATT, CDR2 SNEGSKA (reference sequence). The CDR3 DNA follows: TGCAGTGCTAGTGTCCGAGTTTACGAGCAGTACTTC. Its translation is CSASVRVYEQYF.

The rearrangement joins TRBV14 to TRBJ2-5; D is possibly TRBD2 (6 bases). Looked up from germline, CDR1 is SGHDN and CDR2 is FVKESK. CDR3 length: 15 residues. The V end lost 1 base, the J end lost 2 bases, and 11 bases lay between the germline ends. This CDR3 reads CASSQGPGDQETQYF. DNA of the CDR3: TGTGCCAGCAGCCAAGGACCGGGGGATCAAGAGACCCAGTACTTC.

A word on this clonotype: Just one base apart from a much larger clone, this may be a read error. This CDR3 fails to terminate in the conserved phenylalanine or tryptophan, so it likely reflects a read error. This rearrangement joins TRBV9 to TRBJ2-5; maybe TRBD2 (6 bases). V shed 3 bases and J shed 4 bases, with 10 bases lying between them. The CDR3 totals 13 residues. Looked up from germline, CDR1 is SGDLS and CDR2 is YYNGEE. CDR3 protein: CASSGPEGETQYV. CDR3 coding DNA: TGTGCCAGCAGCGGACCGGAGGGAGAGACCCAGTACGTC.

This clonotype was observed many times. The genes are TRBV27 and TRBJ1-2; D is possibly TRBD1 (5 bases). Germline V gene sequence: CDR1 MNHEY, CDR2 SMNVEV (reference sequence). V lost 2 bases to trimming and J lost 4 bases, with 14 bases between them. This CDR3 has 15 residues. The CDR3 sequence is CASSLKGAPGYGYTF. The CDR3 DNA sequence: TGTGCCAGCAGTTTAAAAGGGGCGCCTGGCTATGGCTACACCTTC.

This clonotype was recorded many times. The chain carries TRBV29-1 and TRBJ2-7; D is possibly TRBD2 (6 bases). The CDR3 contains 11 residues. CDR1 is SQVTM and CDR2 is ANQGSEA in the germline V gene. The V end lost 5 bases, the J end lost 3 bases, and 8 bases lay between the germline ends. The CDR3 spells CSVRRGYEQYF. Written as DNA, the CDR3 is TGCAGCGTTAGGAGGGGCTACGAGCAGTACTTC.

There are many counts of this clonotype. The CDR3 is CASSYDHRGTKNIQYF. Here the CDR3 DNA reads TGTGCCAGCAGTTACGACCACAGGGGAACCAAAAACATTCAGTACTTC. The chain is built from TRBV6-5 and TRBJ2-4, with TRBD1 identical over 7 bases. Germline values: CDR1 MNHEY, CDR2 SVGAGI. Trimming cost V 2 bases and J 2 bases; bases outside gene matches: 6. The CDR3 spans 16 residues.

This chain connects TRBV11-2 to TRBJ2-3; 9 positions agree with TRBD1. Germline assignment: CDR1 SGHAT and CDR2 FQNNGV. CDR3 size: 15 residues. V shed 5 bases, J shed 3 bases, and the junction held 6 bases outside the gene matches. Written as DNA, the CDR3 is TGTGCCAGCAGCCCCCGGACAGGGGATACAGATACGCAGTATTTT. It encodes CASSPRTGDTDTQYF.

V is TRBV11-3 and J is TRBJ1-1, with a tentative D call TRBD1 (5 bases). Trimming pared 3 bases from V and 7 bases from J, leaving 12 bases between. Germline-derived CDR1 and CDR2 are SGHNT and YENEEA. CDR3 size: 13 residues. CDR3 bases: TGTGCCAGCAGCTTGGGGGGGTCGGATGAAGCTTTCTTT. As protein: CASSLGGSDEAFF. The complete variable domain, with remaining parts taken from reference TRBV11-3 and TRBJ1-1, reads EAGVVQSPRYKIIEKKQPVAFWCNPISGHNTLYWYLQNLGQGPELLIRYENEEAVDDSQLPKDRFSAERLKGVDSTLKIQPAELGDSAVYLCASSLGGSDEAFFGQGTRLTVV.

This clonotype was detected many times. The chain employs TRBV28 and TRBJ2-7; D gene unclear. Germline V lookup: CDR1 MDHEN, CDR2 SYDVKM. Deletions cut 2 bases from V and 3 bases from J, with 17 bases between. This CDR3 has 16 amino acids. The CDR3 region has the DNA TGTGCCAGCAGTTTAGGAACTGGGCAGGACCTCTACGAGCAGTACTTC. Amino acid sequence: CASSLGTGQDLYEQYF.

The chain links TRBV10-1 to TRBJ2-7, with D perhaps given as TRBD1 or TRBD2 (5 bases each). There are 18 residues in the CDR3. Germline V lookup: CDR1 WNHNN, CDR2 SYGVQD (reference sequence). Between the trimmed V and J ends, which lost 3 bases and 0 bases, there was a span of 21 bases. The CDR3: CASSDQFYGTKSSYEQYF. CDR3 nucleotide sequence: TGCGCCAGCAGTGATCAGTTCTACGGGACCAAGAGCTCCTACGAGCAGTACTTC.

This clonotype was detected many times. V usage is TRBV7-9 and J usage is TRBJ1-1; D is unclear. Trimming took 3 bases from V and 5 from J, leaving 10 bases between them. The germline V gene encodes CDR1 SEHNR and CDR2 FQNEAQ (reference sequence). There are 13 residues in the CDR3. The CDR3 DNA is TGTGCCAGCAGCTTTGAATTTGCGACTGAAGCTTTCTTT. Its translation: CASSFEFATEAFF.

In this sample, this clonotype turned up many times. V usage is TRBV9 and J usage is TRBJ2-7, with D possibly matching TRBD1 (5 bases). Germline CDR1 SGDLS, CDR2 YYNGEE. Deletions cut 8 bases from V and 1 base from J, with 16 bases between. The CDR3 covers 14 residues. The chain's CDR3 is CARRLGKGSYEQYF. The CDR3 DNA follows: TGTGCCAGGAGGTTAGGAAAGGGGTCCTACGAGCAGTACTTC.

The chain links TRBV2 to TRBJ1-2; tentatively, D is TRBD1 (5 bases). V gave up 8 bases and J gave up 6 bases, with 31 bases separating them. Per germline, CDR1 SNHLY and CDR2 FYNNEI. The CDR3 consists of 18 residues. The CDR3 DNA reads as TGTGCCAGCCGTGGGCCTTTAACCGACAGCGGGCTCGCGCATGGCTACACCTTC. Encoded protein: CASRGPLTDSGLAHGYTF.

This clonotype was seen a few times. The chain recombines TRBV25-1 with TRBJ2-7; 9 bases align to TRBD1. The CDR3 length is 13 residues. Trimming removed 6 bases from V and 3 bases from J; junction bases left unmatched: 3. Germline assignment: CDR1 MGHDK and CDR2 SYGVNS. CDR3 sequence: CASRQGALYEQYF. The CDR3 region has the DNA TGTGCCAGCAGACAGGGGGCTCTCTACGAGCAGTACTTC.

Turning to this clonotype: One end of the junction fails to match germline, which may point to a read error. The chain carries TRBV11-2 and TRBJ2-2; D perhaps matches TRBD2 (7 bases). CDR3 length: 16 residues. Germline V gene sequence: CDR1 SGHAT, CDR2 FQNNGV. The CDR3 spells CASSLGGAMDTGELCF. As DNA, the CDR3 is TGTGCCAGCAGCTTGGGGGGGGCTATGGACACCGGGGAGCTGTGTTTT.

This clonotype came up many times. The J gene is TRBJ1-5, the V gene TRBV11-2; no reliable D call. V was shortened by 0 bases and J by 1 base, with 7 bases between the two germline ends. Germline V gives CDR1 SGHAT, CDR2 FQNNGV. The CDR3 contains 15 residues. The CDR3 DNA follows: TGTGCCAGCAGCTTAGAGGGAAACAGCAATCAGCCCCAGCATTTT. Amino acids: CASSLEGNSNQPQHF.

This clonotype occurred many times. The rearrangement links TRBV2 to TRBJ1-2; tentative D call: TRBD1 (6 bases). Germline CDR1 reads SNHLY; CDR2 reads FYNNEI. The V gene lost 4 bases and the J gene lost 7 bases, with 22 bases spanning the gap. The length of the CDR3 is 16 residues. CDR3 region: CASSAVPVGGSVGYTF. The CDR3 nucleotides are TGTGCCAGCAGTGCCGTCCCCGTAGGGGGTTCGGTTGGCTACACCTTC.

This clonotype was counted only a few times. The chain links TRBV6-5 to TRBJ1-1; a possible D gene is TRBD1 (5 bases). Between the trimmed V and J ends, which lost 10 bases and 4 bases, there was a span of 16 bases. This CDR3 spans 13 amino acids. Germline-derived CDR1 and CDR2 are MNHEY and SVGAGI. The CDR3 sequence is CATIKGHGTEAFF. CDR3 DNA sequence: TGTGCCACCATTAAGGGGCACGGCACTGAAGCTTTCTTT.

This clonotype was seen at least ten times. The chain recombines TRBV6-5 with TRBJ1-5; no reliable D call. CDR1 MNHEY and CDR2 SVGAGI come from the germline V gene. CDR3 length equals 15 residues. Trimming removed 2 bases at V and 2 bases at J, with 10 bases between. The CDR3 coding sequence is TGTGCCAGCAGTTACGGGTACGGCCGCAATCAGCCCCAGCATTTT. Its protein is CASSYGYGRNQPQHF.

The rearrangement uses TRBV30 and TRBJ2-7, with 8 bases fitting TRBD2. Germline V gives CDR1 GTSNPN, CDR2 SVGIG (reference sequence). J gave up 5 bases and V 2 bases, and 11 bases lay outside the gene matches. The CDR3 is made up of 15 amino acids. CDR3 DNA: TGTGCCTGGAGTAGTGGCGACAGGCGGGGGGACGAGCAGTACTTC. Its translation: CAWSSGDRRGDEQYF. Complete variable domain (other parts from reference TRBV30 and TRBJ2-7): SQTIHQWPATLVQPVGSPLSLECTVEGTSNPNLYWYRQAAGRGLQLLFYSVGIGQISSEVPQNLSASRPQDRQFILSSKKLLLSDSGFYLCAWSSGDRRGDEQYFGPGTRLTVT.

This clonotype was seen repeatedly, ten times or more. The genes are TRBV7-8 and TRBJ1-5; TRBD1 is a possible D gene (5 bases). The CDR3 has 16 residues. Trimming removed 2 bases at V and 4 bases at J, with 15 bases between. Germline V gene sequence: CDR1 SGHVS, CDR2 FQNEAQ. CDR3 bases: TGTGCCAGCAGCTTAAACGCCGGGACCGAAAATCAGCCCCAGCATTTT. Amino acids: CASSLNAGTENQPQHF.